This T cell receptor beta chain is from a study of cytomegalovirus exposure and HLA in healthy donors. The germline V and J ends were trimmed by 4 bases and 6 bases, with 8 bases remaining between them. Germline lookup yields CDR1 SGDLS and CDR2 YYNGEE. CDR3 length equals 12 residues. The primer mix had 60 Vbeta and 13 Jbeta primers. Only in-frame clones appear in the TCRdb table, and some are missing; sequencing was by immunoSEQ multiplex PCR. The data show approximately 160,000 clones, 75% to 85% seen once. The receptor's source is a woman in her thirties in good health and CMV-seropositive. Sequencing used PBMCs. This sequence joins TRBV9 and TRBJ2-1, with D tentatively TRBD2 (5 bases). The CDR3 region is CASSHAGNEQFF. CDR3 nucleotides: TGTGCCAGCAGCCATGCGGGCAATGAGCAGTTCTTC.